The 27 T cell receptor beta chains presented below share a single source sample, sequenced in a study of blood T cell repertoires in COVID-19. Assay: immunoSEQ multiplex PCR; the TCRdb copy retains only in-frame clones and omits some. The data show around 110,000 clones, around 80% seen once. The sequenced sample was peripheral blood. The source of these receptors is a man in his 70s with active or convalescent COVID-19.

The chain has TRBV6-5 and TRBJ1-5; perhaps TRBD1 as D (5 bases). The CDR3 has 14 residues. Between the trimmed V and J ends, which lost 2 bases and 3 bases, there was a span of 8 bases. Germline V gene lookup returns CDR1 MNHEY and CDR2 SVGAGI. CDR3 DNA: TGTGCCAGCAGTTACGCAGGGAACAATCAGCCCCAGCATTTT. It codes for CASSYAGNNQPQHF.

The chain combines TRBV7-9 with TRBJ2-3; 8 bases line up with TRBD2. V lost 5 bases and J lost 1; bases outside the gene matches: 5. This CDR3 region has 15 residues. Germline lookup yields CDR1 SEHNR and CDR2 FQNEAQ (reference sequence). DNA of the CDR3: TGTGCCAGCAGCCTTAGCGGGGTTCGCACAGATACGCAGTATTTT. Its protein product is CASSLSGVRTDTQYF.

This rearrangement joins TRBV11-2 to TRBJ1-2; no firm D call. Germline V gene sequence: CDR1 SGHAT, CDR2 FQNNGV. Trimming took 5 bases from V and 2 from J, leaving 18 bases between them. The CDR3 is 16 amino acids. CDR3 nucleotides: TGTGCCAGCAGCGAACTAAGATCGGGTGGCAACTATGGCTACACCTTC. As protein: CASSELRSGGNYGYTF. Full variable domain (outside the CDR3, taken from reference TRBV11-2 and TRBJ1-2): EAGVAQSPRYKIIEKRQSVAFWCNPISGHATLYWYQQILGQGPKLLIQFQNNGVVDDSQLPKDRFSAERLKGVDSTLKIQPAKLEDSAVYLCASSELRSGGNYGYTFGSGTRLTVV.

The genes are TRBV5-1 and TRBJ2-7, with TRBD2 identical over 8 bases. The germline V gene encodes CDR1 SGHRS and CDR2 YFSETQ. The CDR3 length is 15 residues. Trimming cost V 2 bases and J 1 base; bases outside gene matches: 5. The CDR3 DNA follows: TGCGCCAGCAGCTTCGGGGGGGCCGCGTCCTACGAGCAGTACTTC. Translated, it gives CASSFGGAASYEQYF.

The rearrangement joins TRBV6-2 or TRBV6-3 to TRBJ2-5; D possibly corresponds to TRBD2 (6 bases). CDR1 MNHEY and CDR2 SVGEGT come from the germline V gene. This CDR3 comprises 18 residues. V was clipped by 4 bases and J by 0 bases, with 21 bases between them. CDR3 DNA: TGTGCCAGCAGTTCCAACCCTGGGCTAGCGCAGTACCAAGAGACCCAGTACTTC. Its protein product is CASSSNPGLAQYQETQYF.

V and J are TRBV29-1 and TRBJ2-7; no clear D gene. The CDR3 has 13 residues. In germline, CDR1 is SQVTM, CDR2 ANQGSEA. V was clipped by 4 bases and J by 2 bases, with 12 bases between them. In DNA form, the CDR3 reads TGCAGCGTTGGTAAGCGTTATCCCTACGAGCAGTACTTC. It yields the protein CSVGKRYPYEQYF.

The rearrangement links TRBV5-1 to TRBJ2-5; possibly TRBD1 for D (6 bases). The CDR3 loop spans 15 amino acids. Trimming took 2 bases from V and 3 from J, leaving 14 bases between them. In germline, CDR1 is SGHRS, CDR2 YFSETQ. The CDR3 loop reads CASSFQGRGEETQYF. CDR3 coding DNA: TGCGCCAGCAGCTTTCAGGGGCGCGGTGAAGAGACCCAGTACTTC.

This sequence joins TRBV11-2 and TRBJ2-3; possibly TRBD1 for D (6 bases). Trimming pared 0 bases from V and 4 bases from J, leaving 8 bases between. In germline, CDR1 is SGHAT, CDR2 FQNNGV. The CDR3 is made up of 14 amino acids. CDR3 nucleotides: TGTGCCAGCAGCTTAGAGGCAGGGGCAGATACGCAGTATTTT. This encodes CASSLEAGADTQYF. The variable domain in full, completed from reference TRBV11-2 and TRBJ2-3, reads EAGVAQSPRYKIIEKRQSVAFWCNPISGHATLYWYQQILGQGPKLLIQFQNNGVVDDSQLPKDRFSAERLKGVDSTLKIQPAKLEDSAVYLCASSLEAGADTQYFGPGTRLTVL.

The V gene is TRBV6-5, the J gene TRBJ1-2, with D tentatively TRBD1 (6 bases). The CDR3 consists of 15 residues. The germline gives CDR1 MNHEY, CDR2 SVGAGI. V lost 2 bases, J lost 1 base, and 11 bases lay in between. CDR3 sequence (DNA): TGTGCCAGCAGTTACAGGAGGACAGATAACTATGGCTACACCTTC. This translates into CASSYRRTDNYGYTF.

This clone was counted ten times or more. The rearrangement uses TRBV4-2 and TRBJ2-5; 9 bases agree with TRBD2. The junction had 6 bases not matched to a gene; V was cut back by 1 base and J by 0 bases. CDR1 is LGHNA, CDR2 YNFKEQ, per germline. The CDR3 has 17 amino acids. CDR3 in DNA: TGTGCCAGCAGCCAAGGGATACAGCGGGGGGACCAAGAGACCCAGTACTTC. Protein product: CASSQGIQRGDQETQYF.

The chain is built from TRBV3-1 (or the pseudogene TRBV3-2) and TRBJ1-6; TRBD1 might be the D (6 bases). The CDR3 spans 15 residues. Per the germline V gene, CDR1 is LGHDT and CDR2 is YNNKEL (reference sequence). V gave up 2 bases and J gave up 7 bases, with 12 bases separating them. CDR3 region: CASSQSTGRNSPLHF. The CDR3 DNA sequence: TGTGCCAGCAGCCAATCCACAGGGAGAAATTCACCCCTCCACTTT.

J is TRBJ1-5 and V is TRBV2; D call uncertain. The germline V gene has CDR1 SNHLY and CDR2 FYNNEI. Between the trimmed V and J ends, which lost 1 base and 0 bases, there was a span of 4 bases. The CDR3 consists of 14 residues. The CDR3 reads CASSEEYSNQPQHF. The CDR3 DNA is TGTGCCAGCAGTGAAGAATATAGCAATCAGCCCCAGCATTTT.

This rearrangement joins TRBV19 to TRBJ1-1; 8 nucleotides align to TRBD1. Germline V CDR1 and CDR2: LNHDA, SQIVND (reference sequence). Trimming removed 4 bases from V and 0 bases from J; junction bases left unmatched: 4. This CDR3 has 15 amino acids. In nucleotides, the CDR3 is TGTGCCAGTAGTACCGACAGGGGAGTGAACACTGAAGCTTTCTTT. Its protein is CASSTDRGVNTEAFF.

This clone showed up just once. The chain is built from TRBV5-8 and TRBJ2-7; TRBD2 aligns across 10 bases. V trimming: 4 bases; J trimming: 3 bases; junction bases outside the gene matches: 4. The CDR3 has 14 residues. In germline, CDR1 is SGHTS, CDR2 YDEGEE. The CDR3 spells CASSRSGRGYEQYF. CDR3 nucleotide sequence: TGTGCCAGCAGCCGGAGCGGGAGGGGCTACGAGCAGTACTTC. The full variable domain, rest sourced from reference TRBV5-8 and TRBJ2-7, is EAGVTQSPTHLIKTRGQQATLRCSPISGHTSVYWYQQALGLGLQFLLWYDEGEERNRGNFPPRFSGRQFPNYSSELNVNALELEDSALYLCASSRSGRGYEQYFGPGTRLTVT.

The genes are TRBV7-2 and TRBJ2-7, with D perhaps TRBD2 (6 bases). V lost 1 base, J lost 3 bases, and 13 bases lay in between. This CDR3 contains 15 residues. CDR1 is SGHTA, CDR2 FQGNSA, per germline. CDR3 DNA sequence: TGTGCCAGCAGCTTAGGGTCGCGGGGTTTCTACGAGCAGTACTTC. It codes for CASSLGSRGFYEQYF.

This chain links TRBV7-9 with TRBJ2-1; TRBD2 agrees at 11 bases. The V segment lost 4 bases and the J segment 6 bases; nucleotides outside the gene matches: 5. CDR1 and CDR2 from the germline V gene are SEHNR and FQNEAQ (reference sequence). CDR3 size: 15 residues. Written as DNA, the CDR3 is TGTGCCAGCAGCTCACTAGCGGGAGTACTCAATGAGCAGTTCTTC. Amino acids: CASSSLAGVLNEQFF.

This chain uses TRBV14 with TRBJ1-4; D is uncertain. The CDR3 consists of 19 residues. Germline CDR1 and CDR2: SGHDN and FVKESK. V lost 2 bases to trimming and J lost 7 bases, with 26 bases between them. CDR3 sequence reads: CASSQKAFNPREMIEKLFF. DNA for the CDR3: TGTGCCAGCAGCCAAAAGGCCTTTAATCCCCGGGAGATGATTGAAAAACTGTTTTTT.

The chain joins TRBV4-2 to TRBJ1-2; 12 positions match TRBD1. Germline-derived CDR1 and CDR2 are LGHNA and YNFKEQ. There are 16 residues in the CDR3. Germline trimming cut 3 bases from V and 6 bases from J; bases unmatched to any gene: 8. The CDR3 loop reads CASSQAGTGGVNGYTF. The CDR3 bases are TGTGCCAGCAGCCAGGCCGGGACAGGGGGCGTTAATGGCTACACCTTC.

The chain uses TRBV11-3 and TRBJ2-6; perhaps TRBD2 as D (5 bases). Deletions cut 1 base from V and 1 base from J, with 8 bases between. Germline V gene sequence: CDR1 SGHNT, CDR2 YENEEA. This CDR3 spans 16 amino acids. CDR3 in amino acids: CASSLVGGSGANVLTF. DNA of the CDR3: TGTGCCAGCAGCTTAGTAGGAGGATCTGGGGCCAACGTCCTGACTTTC.

The V call is TRBV6-4, the J call TRBJ2-1; TRBD2 aligns across 11 bases. The CDR3 totals 15 residues. Germline CDR1 reads MRHNA; CDR2 reads SNTAGT. Germline trimming cut 5 bases from V and 10 bases from J; bases unmatched to any gene: 10. The CDR3 nucleotides read TGTGCCAGCAGTATGAGTAGCGGGGGGGCCGGCGAGCAGTTCTTC. Residues: CASSMSSGGAGEQFF.

V and J are TRBV6-5 and TRBJ2-3; 12 bases are shared with TRBD2. The CDR3 loop spans 15 amino acids. CDR1 and CDR2 from the germline V gene are MNHEY and SVGAGI. Trimming took 10 bases from V and 3 from J; bases not matched to a gene: 8. CDR3 loop: CATRGTSGFTDTQYF. CDR3 nucleotides: TGTGCCACCCGGGGGACTAGCGGGTTTACAGATACGCAGTATTTT.

V usage is TRBV7-2 and J usage is TRBJ2-5; 8 positions agree with TRBD1. With V trimmed by 3 bases and J by 2 bases, 11 bases remained unmatched. Germline V lookup: CDR1 SGHTA, CDR2 FQGNSA. The CDR3 is made up of 17 amino acids. The CDR3 protein is CASSFLRQGSSQETQYF. The CDR3 DNA reads as TGTGCCAGCAGCTTCCTCCGACAGGGGAGTTCGCAAGAGACCCAGTACTTC.

V gene TRBV9 combines with J gene TRBJ1-2; 11 bases agree with TRBD1. The CDR3 has 13 amino acids. Germline loops: CDR1 SGDLS, CDR2 YYNGEE. Trimming cost V 3 bases and J 7 bases; bases outside gene matches: 2. The CDR3: CASSEGTGGGYTF. CDR3 nucleotides: TGTGCCAGCAGCGAAGGGACAGGGGGTGGCTACACCTTC.

The chain combines TRBV19 with TRBJ1-1, with a weak D call TRBD1 (5 bases). CDR3 size: 14 residues. Germline lookup yields CDR1 LNHDA and CDR2 SQIVND (reference sequence). Trimming shortened V by 3 bases and J by 0 bases, and 8 bases separated the two germline ends. The CDR3 bases are TGTGCCAGTAGTATGCCCAGGGTGAACACTGAAGCTTTCTTT. The encoded protein is CASSMPRVNTEAFF.

This clone came up once. The chain is built from TRBV4-3 and TRBJ2-3, with 9 nucleotides matching TRBD2. The ends lost 3 bases at V and 2 bases at J; junction bases unmatched: 9. This CDR3 has 17 residues. Germline lookup yields CDR1 LGHNA and CDR2 YSLEER. CDR3 nucleotide sequence: TGCGCCAGCAGCCAGAGACCGGGACTAGCCTCCACAGATACGCAGTATTTT. It is translated as CASSQRPGLASTDTQYF.

The chain couples TRBV15 to TRBJ2-7, with a tentative D call TRBD1 (6 bases). Germline CDR1 is LNHNV and CDR2 is YYDKDF (reference sequence). Trimming took 2 bases from V and 13 from J, leaving 21 bases between them. This CDR3 is 14 amino acids long. The CDR3 loop is CATSRIRDGPGEYF. In nucleotides, the CDR3 is TGTGCCACCAGCAGAATTAGGGACGGCCCAGGGGAATACTTC.

The V call is TRBV14, the J call TRBJ2-7; 8 bases are shared with TRBD2. V dropped 5 bases and J dropped 0; count of bases not matched to a gene: 12. Germline loops: CDR1 SGHDN, CDR2 FVKESK. The CDR3 contains 17 residues. CDR3 coding DNA: TGTGCCAGCAGCTCTCGCTATAGCGGGGTTCGCTCCTACGAGCAGTACTTC. Residues: CASSSRYSGVRSYEQYF.